Detailed here is one T cell receptor beta chain. The data are from a study of long-term antiretroviral therapy in people with HIV. Germline V gene sequence: CDR1 LNHDA, CDR2 SQIVND (reference sequence). Trimming took off 6 bases at V and 3 bases at J, with 18 bases between the two ends. CDR3 size: 16 residues. It was version v3.0 of the immunoSEQ assay that was run at survey level. Produced via immunoSEQ multiplex PCR; TCRdb's table is partial and in-frame only. The data contain more than 15,000 clones, 85% to 90% of them seen just once; the ten biggest clones take up 12%. The chain recombines TRBV19 with TRBJ1-5; D remains ambiguous. This sample comprised unsorted PBMCs, obtained 0.7 years before starting antiretroviral therapy. The receptor comes from a middle-aged man with HIV. The CDR3: CASSRPGPKDNQPQHF. CDR3 nucleotide sequence: TGTGCCAGTAGCCGACCGGGTCCTAAAGACAATCAGCCCCAGCATTTT. The variable domain in full, completed from reference TRBV19 and TRBJ1-5, reads DGGITQSPKYLFRKEGQNVTLSCEQNLNHDAMYWYRQDPGQGLRLIYYSQIVNDFQKGDIAEGYSVSREKKESFPLTVTSAQKNPTAFYLCASSRPGPKDNQPQHFGDGTRLSIL.